This T cell receptor beta chain is drawn from a study of identical twins (dated by TCRdb to between 2015 and 2016). For the study in its entirety: TCR alpha and beta repertoires from monozygotic twins, unrelated adults of various ages and cord blood were deep-sequenced to test whether fetal clonotypes persist. To rule out contamination, replicate twin experiments were performed at different times with different library preparation protocols. What the research found in general, with its limitations: Compared with coincidental sharing between unrelated individuals, out-of-frame TCR alpha sequences shared between twins showed an excess of sequences with low generation probability. In monozygotic twins, recombination models systematically underestimated out-of-frame TCR alpha sharing, but the models matched the sharing seen between unrelated individuals. Because the same donors could not be followed over many years, the conclusions relied on cross-sectional statistical analysis. Zero-insertion analyses could be partly confounded by invariant T cells such as MAIT and iNKT, though diverse VJ usage argued against such confounding for most clonotypes. Abundant cord blood beta clonotypes had fewer insertions, young adult naive repertoires showed a similar but weaker trend, and memory repertoires showed no such trend. A weaker excess of twin sharing was found in beta out-of-frame sequences because the signal-to-noise ratio was lowered by fewer shared sequences.

This clonotype came up a few times. Its antigen is not yet known. Within one base of it there is no much larger clone, and no base qualities were kept. Every donor was a healthy Caucasian. The twin cohort comprised three pairs of female monozygotic twins, all aged roughly 18 to 30 years. Peripheral blood mononuclear cells were used as the source from which RNA for TCR libraries was isolated. Receptors were amplified or captured by 5' RACE. Reads for this sample came from an Illumina HiSeq 2000. A universal primer binding site was introduced by template switching, and a unique molecular identifier was present in the final cDNA, enabling accurate counting of TCR cDNA molecules. Specific primers in the conserved constant-segment region were used to synthesize first-strand cDNA for TCR alpha and beta chains. To control for contamination, each cDNA library was double barcoded with a SMART-Mk sample barcode plus Illumina barcodes. Two successive PCR steps introduced TruSeq adapter sequences along with Illumina sample barcodes. TCR alpha and beta cDNA libraries were sequenced on the Illumina HiSeq platform with custom primers. The source study handled its data this way. MiGEC was used to process raw reads and extract unique molecular identifiers, and MiXCR was used to find CDR3 positions. Recombination models were inferred per individual with the repgenHMM and IGoR tools using an EM algorithm. Shared clonotype analysis was performed with the tcR package in R, normalizing sharing by the product of cloneset sizes. To study raw recombination without the effects of thymic and clonal selection, out-of-frame nonproductive sequences were analyzed. The raw public data were reprocessed by TCRdb itself: fastp quality trimming at Q25, MiXCR clonotype calling, in-frame beta chains only. For every CDR3 protein sequence, its rows merge into one entry that carries the most common genes and DNA. In this record, the V and J calls reflect TCRdb's handling and not the investigators' own analysis. This sample is represented by hundreds of thousands of distinct CDR3 sequences; 9% to 15% of them were singletons. The biggest ten clones account for around 1.5% of the sample.

Taken from the germline V gene, the CDR1 and CDR2 loops are SGHRS and YFSETQ. From V the trimming removes 7 bases and from J it removes 4 bases, while the gene matches leave 8 bases of the junction unaccounted for. The CDR3, cysteine through phenylalanine, is 15 amino acids long. The only DNA kept is the CDR3, 45 bases in frame from the first base. The sample was also linked to a second study, of yellow fever vaccine responses in identical twins. The second study's authors report: According to the authors, the vaccine-induced T cell response in identical twins seemed to be partly convergent and partly specific to each individual. Focusing on identical twins, the study followed the T cell clones that responded to the vaccine, and did so with precision.

Specimen: PBMCs. The source of this sequence is a woman under 30 in good health. The receptor chain draws on TRBV5-1 and TRBJ2-1, with 10 bases matching TRBD2. The encoded CDR3 is CASGKREGLYNEQFF. The nucleotide sequence reads TGCGCCAGCGGGAAGCGGGAGGGCCTGTACAATGAGCAGTTCTTC.